This T cell receptor (beta chain) was observed in a study of blood T cell repertoires in COVID-19. Produced via immunoSEQ multiplex PCR; TCRdb's table is partial and in-frame only. The repertoire holds 200,000 to 300,000 clones, with approximately 89% as singletons. Deletions cut 0 bases from V and 7 bases from J, with 12 bases between. CDR3 length equals 14 residues. CDR1 is SGHAT, CDR2 FQNNGV, per germline. The clonotype was recovered from a woman in her 30s with COVID-19, enrolled during active disease. The V gene is TRBV11-2, the J gene TRBJ1-2; D call uncertain. The sample taken for sequencing was peripheral blood. The DNA for the CDR3 is TGTGCCAGCAGCTTAGATCCGGGGAGTTTTGGCTACACCTTC. This gives the protein CASSLDPGSFGYTF.